A single sample gave rise to the 13 T cell receptor beta chains below, sequenced in a study of cytomegalovirus exposure and HLA in healthy donors. PCR was performed using 60 Vbeta and 13 Jbeta primers. TCRdb's copy holds only in-frame clones and misses some; the assay was immunoSEQ multiplex PCR. The sample has about 100,000 clones, roughly 80% seen once; the top ten hold roughly 7.1%. The sample consisted of PBMCs. The receptor source for this set is a middle-aged man in good health and CMV-seropositive.

This chain connects TRBV29-1 to TRBJ2-7; the match to TRBD1 covers 11 bases. Germline loops: CDR1 SQVTM, CDR2 ANQGSEA. CDR3 length: 14 residues. Trimming at V came to 4 bases and at J to 2 bases, leaving 4 bases not matched to a gene. The CDR3 sequence is CSVVGQGGAYEQYF. In DNA form, the CDR3 reads TGCAGCGTTGTGGGACAGGGGGGGGCCTACGAGCAGTACTTC.

This chain connects TRBV5-1 to TRBJ2-1, with 8 bases identical to TRBD2. This CDR3 is 13 amino acids long. CDR1 is SGHRS and CDR2 is YFSETQ in the germline V gene. V shed 2 bases and J 5 bases; nucleotides not matched to a gene: 0. The CDR3: CASSFSGNNEQFF. Written as DNA, the CDR3 is TGCGCCAGCAGCTTTAGCGGGAACAATGAGCAGTTCTTC. Full variable domain (remainder filled in from reference TRBV5-1 and TRBJ2-1): KAGVTQTPRYLIKTRGQQVTLSCSPISGHRSVSWYQQTPGQGLQFLFEYFSETQRNKGNFPGRFSGRQFSNSRSEMNVSTLELGDSALYLCASSFSGNNEQFFGPGTRLTVL.

The gene calls are TRBV2 and TRBJ2-3; 9 bases fit TRBD2. V was pared by 7 bases and J by 1 base, with 3 bases of the junction left unmatched. The CDR3 consists of 14 residues. Germline CDR1 SNHLY, CDR2 FYNNEI. In nucleotides, the CDR3 is TGTGCCAGCAATGAGCGGGGGGGCACAGATACGCAGTATTTT. Protein sequence: CASNERGGTDTQYF.

The chain uses TRBV6-5 and TRBJ1-1; 8 nucleotides align to TRBD1. CDR3 length: 14 residues. CDR1 MNHEY and CDR2 SVGAGI come from the germline V gene. V shed 6 bases, J shed 1 base, and the junction held 4 bases outside the gene matches. The CDR3 is CASRGTGKNTEAFF. CDR3 DNA sequence: TGTGCCAGCAGGGGGACAGGCAAGAACACTGAAGCTTTCTTT.

The chain's CDR3 is CASSPDSSYEQYF. Written as DNA, the CDR3 is TGTGCCAGCAGCCCCGACAGCTCCTACGAGCAGTACTTC. The chain combines TRBV6-6 with TRBJ2-7; TRBD1 is a possible D gene (5 bases). CDR3 length: 13 amino acids. Per the germline V gene, CDR1 is MNHNY and CDR2 is SVGAGI (reference sequence). V lost 6 bases, J lost 0 bases, and 9 bases lay in between.

The rearrangement joins TRBV7-2 to TRBJ1-6, with 7 bases fitting TRBD1. The ends lost 5 bases at V and 5 bases at J; junction bases unmatched: 6. Per the germline V gene, CDR1 is SGHTA and CDR2 is FQGNSA. The CDR3 is 15 amino acids. The CDR3 coding sequence is TGTGCCAGCAGCCTCCGACAGGGTCATAATTCACCCCTCCACTTT. This sequence encodes CASSLRQGHNSPLHF.

The chain joins TRBV18 to TRBJ2-1, with TRBD1 matching 7 bases. CDR1 and CDR2 (germline): KGHSH, LQKENI. The CDR3 is 16 amino acids. Losses at the gene ends were 3 bases for V and 1 base for J; bases not matched to a gene: 6. The CDR3 loop is CASSPPGGSSYNEQFF. The CDR3, as DNA: TGTGCCAGCTCACCTCCAGGGGGTTCATCCTACAATGAGCAGTTCTTC.

The chain has TRBV5-6 and TRBJ1-1; no firm D call. This CDR3 has 16 amino acids. Trimming took 4 bases from V and 1 from J, leaving 17 bases between them. Germline CDR1 SGHDT, CDR2 YYEEEE. The CDR3 protein is CASSGPRTWGNTEAFF. CDR3 coding DNA: TGTGCCAGCAGCGGACCTCGGACTTGGGGGAACACTGAAGCTTTCTTT.

V usage is TRBV6-1 and J usage is TRBJ1-5, with D possibly TRBD1 on 5 matching bases. The CDR3 covers 15 residues. Deletions cut 6 bases from V and 0 bases from J, with 12 bases between. Germline CDR1 MNHNS, CDR2 SASEGT. The CDR3 loop reads CASRGEAYSNQPQHF. In DNA form, the CDR3 reads TGTGCCAGCAGGGGGGAGGCTTATAGCAATCAGCCCCAGCATTTT.

This clone was counted once. The J gene is TRBJ2-7, the V gene TRBV6-6; TRBD1 aligns across 8 bases. The ends lost 2 bases at V and 3 bases at J; junction bases unmatched: 3. Germline V gives CDR1 MNHNY, CDR2 SVGAGI (reference sequence). This CDR3 contains 14 residues. The CDR3 sequence: CASSYPGQGYEQYF. The DNA of the CDR3 is TGTGCCAGCAGTTACCCTGGACAGGGCTACGAGCAGTACTTC.

The rearrangement links TRBV5-4 to TRBJ2-3, with 7 bases that match TRBD2. Germline CDR1 SGHNT, CDR2 YYREEE (reference sequence). The CDR3 contains 18 residues. V lost 0 bases, J lost 0 bases, and 10 bases stayed unmatched. CDR3 residues: CASSLGLALAGSTDTQYF. The CDR3 DNA follows: TGTGCCAGCAGCTTGGGACTAGCTTTAGCGGGTAGCACAGATACGCAGTATTTT. Full variable domain (rest looked up from reference TRBV5-4 and TRBJ2-3): ETGVTQSPTHLIKTRGQQVTLRCSSQSGHNTVSWYQQALGQGPQFIFQYYREEENGRGNFPPRFSGLQFPNYSSELNVNALELDDSALYLCASSLGLALAGSTDTQYFGPGTRLTVL.

The chain links TRBV2 to TRBJ2-7; a weak D match, TRBD1 (6 bases). Looked up from germline, CDR1 is SNHLY and CDR2 is FYNNEI. The CDR3 totals 14 residues. Trimming cost V 7 bases and J 6 bases, with 19 bases left between them. Here the CDR3 DNA reads TGTGCCAGCACCTGGAGAGTGAGAGGGGGCGAGCAGTACTTC. Translating it yields CASTWRVRGGEQYF. Full variable domain (remainder filled in from reference TRBV2 and TRBJ2-7): EPEVTQTPSHQVTQMGQEVILRCVPISNHLYFYWYRQILGQKVEFLVSFYNNEISEKSEIFDDQFSVERPDGSNFTLKIRSTKLEDSAMYFCASTWRVRGGEQYFGPGTRLTVT.

The V and J genes are TRBV13 and TRBJ2-5; tentative D call: TRBD2 (5 bases). This CDR3 region has 15 residues. The V end lost 2 bases, the J end lost 4 bases, and 14 bases lay between the germline ends. Germline V lookup: CDR1 PRHDT, CDR2 FYEKMQ (reference sequence). The CDR3 here is CASSLRLQRGETQYF. The CDR3 DNA reads as TGTGCCAGCAGCTTAAGACTACAGAGAGGAGAGACCCAGTACTTC.